This T cell receptor beta chain was recorded in a study of T cells in Graves' hyperthyroidism and ophthalmopathy. In germline, CDR1 is ENHRY, CDR2 SYGVKD. The CDR3 contains 11 residues. V was clipped by 8 bases and J by 6 bases, with 7 bases between them. TCR beta CDR3 regions were amplified from RNA transcripts. The HTBI primer set served for first-round RT-PCR of the TCR CDR3. TCRdb processed the multiplex PCR reads anew with MiXCR; each CDR3 protein has one entry. The data contain around 300,000 distinct CDR3 sequences, roughly 14% of them singletons. The chain is built from TRBV10-3 and TRBJ2-2; TRBD1 might be the D (5 bases). Sample: blood. The source of this sequence is a woman in her twenties or thirties with Graves' hyperthyroidism that later progressed to Graves' ophthalmopathy. Here the CDR3 DNA reads TGTGCCATCGAAGGGGCCGGGGAGCTGTTTTTT. This codes for CAIEGAGELFF.